Here is one T cell receptor beta chain with its context. CDR3 size: 16 residues. Germline CDR1 reads SGDLS; CDR2 reads YYNGEE. V was pared by 0 bases and J by 2 bases, with 14 bases between. Source study methods: It was from reference gene primer amplification that nucleated cell counts were estimated. The assay was immunoSEQ multiplex PCR, and TCRdb's table has in-frame clones only and misses some. The V and J calls and clone size were taken over from that table, and D and trimming were inferred from the DNA. The table shows under 55,000 clones, with roughly nine tenths occurring only once. The source of the sample is a study of blood T cell repertoires in COVID-19. Study-wide context: From T cells, B-cell-depleted T cells, or PBMCs came the material, which was cDNA or gDNA.

The specimen sequenced was peripheral blood. This TCR came from a human donor in a cohort sampled during active COVID-19. The rearrangement uses TRBV9 and TRBJ1-1; D might be TRBD1 (6 bases). CDR3 sequence: CASSVGSNRANTEAFF. The DNA of the CDR3 is TGTGCCAGCAGCGTAGGGAGTAACAGGGCAAACACTGAAGCTTTCTTT.